These 5 T cell receptor beta chains originate from one sample sequenced in a study of blood T cell repertoires in COVID-19. Produced via immunoSEQ multiplex PCR; TCRdb's table is partial and in-frame only. The data hold about 150,000 clones, with under 85% observed a single time. The sequenced sample was peripheral blood. These receptors originate from an elderly woman with acute or convalescent COVID-19.

The chain is built from TRBV11-2 and TRBJ2-7; 7 bases line up with TRBD1. V lost 1 base and J lost 3; bases outside the gene matches: 3. The CDR3 extends over 14 amino acids. Germline-derived CDR1 and CDR2 are SGHAT and FQNNGV. The CDR3 DNA reads as TGTGCCAGCAGCTTAGTCGCAGGGGGCTACGAGCAGTACTTC. Translation gives CASSLVAGGYEQYF. The full variable domain, with the rest looked up from reference TRBV11-2 and TRBJ2-7, is EAGVAQSPRYKIIEKRQSVAFWCNPISGHATLYWYQQILGQGPKLLIQFQNNGVVDDSQLPKDRFSAERLKGVDSTLKIQPAKLEDSAVYLCASSLVAGGYEQYFGPGTRLTVT.

The CDR3 DNA reads as TGTGCCAGCAGTTACCAGTCTTACTCTGGAAACACCATATATTTT. It specifies CASSYQSYSGNTIYF. V is TRBV6-6 and J is TRBJ1-3; D gene unclear. The germline V gene has CDR1 MNHNY and CDR2 SVGAGI (reference sequence). The CDR3 has 15 residues. The V gene lost 2 bases and the J gene lost 0 bases, with 8 bases spanning the gap.

The rearrangement joins TRBV19 to TRBJ1-2, with D perhaps matching TRBD1 (5 bases). CDR1 is LNHDA and CDR2 is SQIVND in the germline V gene (reference sequence). This CDR3 comprises 17 residues. The V and J ends lost 6 bases and 2 bases respectively, with 22 bases between them. CDR3 in DNA: TGTGCCAGTAGAATGGTGCAGGGAAGAGGCTCCAACTATGGCTACACCTTC. It encodes CASRMVQGRGSNYGYTF.

This clone was seen a handful of times. The genes are TRBV9 and TRBJ2-4; weak D call: TRBD1 (6 bases). CDR3 length: 17 amino acids. Germline CDR1 SGDLS, CDR2 YYNGEE. Trimming removed 2 bases at V and 0 bases at J, with 15 bases between. This CDR3 reads CASSVGVGAGAKNIQYF. The CDR3 DNA reads TGTGCCAGCAGCGTCGGCGTGGGGGCGGGAGCCAAAAACATTCAGTACTTC.

The chain is built from TRBV5-4 and TRBJ2-7, with D possibly TRBD1 on 5 matching bases. CDR1 is SGHNT and CDR2 is YYREEE in the germline V gene (reference sequence). The CDR3 is made up of 13 amino acids. V lost 4 bases and J lost 2, with 10 bases in between. The chain's CDR3 is CASSPGQTYEQYF. The CDR3 DNA reads TGTGCCAGCAGCCCTGGACAAACCTACGAGCAGTACTTC.